The T cell receptor beta chain under discussion was sequenced for a study of cytomegalovirus exposure and HLA in healthy donors. While unrecorded immune exposures were likely, the donors were nominally healthy when sampled. The primer mix had 60 Vbeta and 13 Jbeta primers. TCRdb's copy holds only in-frame clones and misses some; the assay was immunoSEQ multiplex PCR. Of 150,000 to 200,000 clones in the sample, more than 75% were seen once. About this clone itself: Antigen specificity is unknown.

Findings and caveats of the study: Specificity for CMV antigens was confirmed in vitro for three of the CMV-associated chains. The study had only CMV serostatus as immune exposure information.

Germline assignment: CDR1 SGHTS and CDR2 YDEGEE. The CDR3 is made up of 15 amino acids. J lost 5 bases, V lost 7 bases, and 11 bases had no gene match. The source material was PBMCs. The sequence was collected from a man aged 18 to 30 in good health and CMV-seropositive. The J gene is TRBJ1-4, the V gene TRBV5-8; the match to TRBD1 covers 7 bases. Here the CDR3 DNA reads TGTGCCAGCGCCAAGCCGGGACAGCAGAATGAAAAACTGTTTTTT. Its protein product is CASAKPGQQNEKLFF.